In its sample, the clone carrying this TCR beta chain was seen a few times. Its antigen is not identified. The sample comes from a study of blood T cells in healthy people across ages. This CDR3 is 16 amino acids long. The V end was cut by 4 bases, the J end by 9 bases, with 18 bases between. CDR1 is KGHDR and CDR2 is SFDVKD in the germline V gene. A sample-barcoded 5' primer and a J-beta primer mix were used in a second PCR of about 7 to 12 cycles. TCRdb itself ran the 5' RACE reads through MiXCR, one entry per CDR3 protein. Found here are 1,500,000 or so distinct CDR3 sequences, around 59% of them singletons; the top ten hold more than 6%. The study drew donors from healthy Caucasian individuals in Russia aged roughly 6 to 100. PBMCs were isolated at a quantity of at least 6.5 million per sample. General observations from the study: Naive CD4+ cell counts and diversity both ran higher in long-lived than in aged donors.

The clonotype comes from a man aged 18 to 29 in good health. This chain connects TRBV24-1 to TRBJ1-6; D ambiguous. Sequencing was carried out using blood. CDR3 in amino acids: CATSDGPSRTGSPLHF. The CDR3 coding sequence is TGTGCCACCAGTGACGGGCCTTCCCGGACGGGTTCACCCCTCCACTTT.